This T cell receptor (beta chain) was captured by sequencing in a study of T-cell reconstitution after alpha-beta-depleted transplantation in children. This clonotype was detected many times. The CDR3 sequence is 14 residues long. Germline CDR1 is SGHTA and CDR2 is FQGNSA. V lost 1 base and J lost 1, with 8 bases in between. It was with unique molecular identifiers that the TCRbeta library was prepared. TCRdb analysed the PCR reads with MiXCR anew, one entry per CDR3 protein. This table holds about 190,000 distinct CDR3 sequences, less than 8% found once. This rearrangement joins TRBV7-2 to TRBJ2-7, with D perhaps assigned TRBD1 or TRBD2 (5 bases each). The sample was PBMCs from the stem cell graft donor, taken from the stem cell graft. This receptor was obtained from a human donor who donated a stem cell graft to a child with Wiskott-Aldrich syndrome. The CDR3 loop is CASSLGGTSYEQYF. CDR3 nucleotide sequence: TGTGCCAGCAGCTTAGGTGGGACGTCCTACGAGCAGTACTTC.